Sequencing of this T cell receptor (beta chain) was carried out in a study of T cells in localized non-small cell lung cancer. Findings and limits, study-wide: A median about 54 of the top 100 tumor clones appeared in adjacent lung.

This CDR3 is built from 13 residues. Trimming stripped 6 bases from V and 9 bases from J, with 15 bases between. CDR1 and CDR2 (germline): LGHNT, FRNRAP. In its sample, this clone was seen a few times. Its matching antigen is unknown. Libraries were prepared by immunoSEQ multiplex PCR; TCRdb keeps only in-frame clonotypes and omits some of them. The sample lists tens of thousands of clones; 84% were seen once. The TCR was taken from a man aged 40-75 years with stage I lung adenocarcinoma. The chain has TRBV12-5 and TRBJ2-1, with D perhaps matching TRBD1 or TRBD2 (6 bases each). The sequenced sample was peripheral blood, obtained before any cancer treatment. CDR3 region: CASGPSGGGEQFF. The CDR3 coding sequence is TGTGCTAGTGGCCCTTCCGGGGGCGGTGAGCAGTTCTTC.